This T cell receptor beta chain appears in the sequencing data of a study of shared clonotypes between healthy human individuals. The genomic DNA of each subset was split evenly across several immunoSEQ plates. Sequencing was performed with immunoSEQ multiplex PCR; in TCRdb, only in-frame clones are kept and a portion is missing. The sample has roughly 500,000 clones, roughly 80% seen once. The CDR3 totals 13 residues. With 5 bases removed from V and 4 bases from J, the gap between germline ends came to 12 bases. CDR1 is SGHTA, CDR2 FQGNSA, per germline. The TCR sequence derives from a woman in her thirties or forties in good health. Some clones in this sample may be carry-over from other donors' samples. Source material: PBMCs. V is TRBV7-2 and J is TRBJ2-7; D remains unclear. CDR3 protein: CASSQRVGYEQYF. CDR3 DNA: TGTGCCAGCAGCCAGCGAGTCGGGTACGAGCAGTACTTC.